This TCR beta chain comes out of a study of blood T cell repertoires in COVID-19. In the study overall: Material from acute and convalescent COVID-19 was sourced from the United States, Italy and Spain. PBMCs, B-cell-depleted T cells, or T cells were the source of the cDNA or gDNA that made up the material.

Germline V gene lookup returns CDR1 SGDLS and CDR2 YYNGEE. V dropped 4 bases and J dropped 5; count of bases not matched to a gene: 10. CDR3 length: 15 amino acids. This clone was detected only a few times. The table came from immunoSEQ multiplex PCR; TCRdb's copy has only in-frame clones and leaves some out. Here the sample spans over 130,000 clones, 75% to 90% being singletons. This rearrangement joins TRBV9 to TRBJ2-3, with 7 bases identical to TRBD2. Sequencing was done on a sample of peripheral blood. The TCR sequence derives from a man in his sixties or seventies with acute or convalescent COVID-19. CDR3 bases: TGTGCCAGCAGCCCTCGACTAGGGGAGGGAGATACGCAGTATTTT. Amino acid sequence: CASSPRLGEGDTQYF.